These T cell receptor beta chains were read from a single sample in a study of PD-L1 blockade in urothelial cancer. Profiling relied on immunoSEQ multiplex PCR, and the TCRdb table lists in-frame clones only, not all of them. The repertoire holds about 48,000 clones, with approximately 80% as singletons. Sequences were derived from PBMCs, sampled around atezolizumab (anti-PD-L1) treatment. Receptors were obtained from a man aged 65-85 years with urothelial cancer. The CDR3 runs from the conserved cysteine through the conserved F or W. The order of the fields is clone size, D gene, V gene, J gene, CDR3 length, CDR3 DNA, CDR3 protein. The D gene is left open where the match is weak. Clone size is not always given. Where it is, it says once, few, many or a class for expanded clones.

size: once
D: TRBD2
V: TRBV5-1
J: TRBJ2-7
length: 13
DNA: TGCGCCAGCAGCGCGGGAGGCCCCTACGAGCAGTACTTC
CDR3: CASSAGGPYEQYF

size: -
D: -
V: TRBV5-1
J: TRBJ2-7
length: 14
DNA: TGCGCCAGCAGCCCGGAGACTCACACCTACGAGCAGTACTTC
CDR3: CASSPETHTYEQYF

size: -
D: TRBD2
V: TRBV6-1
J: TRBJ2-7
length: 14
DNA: TGTGCCAGCAGTGAAGGGACTAGCGTCCACGAGCAGTACTTC
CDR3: CASSEGTSVHEQYF

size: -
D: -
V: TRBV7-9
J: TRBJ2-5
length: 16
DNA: TGTGCCAGCAGCTTAGGGGCTAGCGCCACCCAAGAGACCCAGTACTTC
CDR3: CASSLGASATQETQYF

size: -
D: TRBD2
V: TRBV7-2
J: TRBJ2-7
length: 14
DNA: TGTGCCAGCAGCTTAGTAGCGGGAGACGACGAGCAGTACTTC
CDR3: CASSLVAGDDEQYF

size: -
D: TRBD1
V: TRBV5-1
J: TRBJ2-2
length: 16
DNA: TGCGCCAGCAGCCGGGACAGGGGAGTGAACACCGGGGAGCTGTTTTTT
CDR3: CASSRDRGVNTGELFF

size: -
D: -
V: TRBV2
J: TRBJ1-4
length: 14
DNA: TGTGCCAGCAGGACGGTCAGGTCCAATGAAAAACTGTTTTTT
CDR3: CASRTVRSNEKLFF

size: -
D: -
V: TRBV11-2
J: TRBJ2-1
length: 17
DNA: TGTGCCAGCAGCAAAGATGAGGGGACATCCTGGTACAATGAGCAGTTCTTC
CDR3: CASSKDEGTSWYNEQFF

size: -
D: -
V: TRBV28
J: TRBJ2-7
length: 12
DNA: TGTGCCAGCAGTCGGCTAGTGGGCGAGCAGTACTTC
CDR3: CASSRLVGEQYF

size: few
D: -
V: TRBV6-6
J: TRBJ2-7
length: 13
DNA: TGTGCCAGCAGATACGGCAGCTCCTACGAGCAGTACTTC
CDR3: CASRYGSSYEQYF

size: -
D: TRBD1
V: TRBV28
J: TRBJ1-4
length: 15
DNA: TGTGCCAGCAGTCAGCGACAGGGTGAGGATGAAAAACTGTTTTTT
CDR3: CASSQRQGEDEKLFF

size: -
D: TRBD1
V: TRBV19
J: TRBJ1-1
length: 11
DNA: TGTGCCAGTAGTATGGCAGGGGGAGCTTTCTTT
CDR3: CASSMAGGAFF

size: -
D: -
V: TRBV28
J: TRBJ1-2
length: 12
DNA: TGTGCCAGCCGGGACAAATTTGCCGGCTACACCTTC
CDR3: CASRDKFAGYTF

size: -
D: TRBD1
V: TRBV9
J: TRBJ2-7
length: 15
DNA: TGTGCCAGCAGCTTGAGACAGGGGGCGAACTACGAGCAGTACTTC
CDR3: CASSLRQGANYEQYF

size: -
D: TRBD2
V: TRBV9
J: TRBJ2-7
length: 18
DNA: TGTGCCAGCAGCCCGGGGGGGGCAAAAGCGGGAGTGGCCTACGAGCAGTACTTC
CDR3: CASSPGGAKAGVAYEQYF

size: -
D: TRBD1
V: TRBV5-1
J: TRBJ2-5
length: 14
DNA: TGCGCCAGCAGCCCATACAGGGGGCAAGAGACCCAGTACTTC
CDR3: CASSPYRGQETQYF

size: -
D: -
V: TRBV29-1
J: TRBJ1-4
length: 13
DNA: TGCAGCGTTGGGGAAGGGAGAAGTGAAAAACTGTTTTTT
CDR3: CSVGEGRSEKLFF

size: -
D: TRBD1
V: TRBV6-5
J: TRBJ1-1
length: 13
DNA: TGTGCCAGCAGTTCTGACAGGGCCTACTCTGCTTTCTTT
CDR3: CASSSDRAYSAFF

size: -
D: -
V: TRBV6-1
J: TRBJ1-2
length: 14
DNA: TGTGCCAGCAGTGAACTCCACTCGAACTATGGCTACACCTTC
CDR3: CASSELHSNYGYTF

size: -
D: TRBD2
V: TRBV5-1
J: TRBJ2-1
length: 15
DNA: TGCGCCAGCAGCATCCTAGCGGGAGATCTCAATGAGCAGTTCTTC
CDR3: CASSILAGDLNEQFF

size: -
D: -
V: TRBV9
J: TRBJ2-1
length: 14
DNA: TGTGCCAGCAGCCCATATAGCTCCTACAATGAGCAGTTCTTC
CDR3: CASSPYSSYNEQFF

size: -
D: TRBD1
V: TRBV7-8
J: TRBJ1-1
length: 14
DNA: TGTGCCAGCAGCTTTACAGGGGTGGGCACTGAAGCTTTCTTT
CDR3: CASSFTGVGTEAFF

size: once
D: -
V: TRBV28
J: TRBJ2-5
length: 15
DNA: TGTGCCAGCAGTTTGATACAGGGATCTCAAGAGACCCAGTACTTC
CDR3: CASSLIQGSQETQYF

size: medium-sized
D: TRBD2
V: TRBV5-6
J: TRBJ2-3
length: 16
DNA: TGTGCCAGCAGCCTCACTCTAGCGGGCAGCACAGATACGCAGTATTTT
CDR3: CASSLTLAGSTDTQYF

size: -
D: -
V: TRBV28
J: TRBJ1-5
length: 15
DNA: TGTGCCAGCAACCCTTCCTTCCGGGTCTATCAGCCCCAGCATTTT
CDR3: CASNPSFRVYQPQHF

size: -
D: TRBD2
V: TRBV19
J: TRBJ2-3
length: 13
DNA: TGTGCCAGTAGTATAGAAACTAGCGGGACGCAGTATTTT
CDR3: CASSIETSGTQYF

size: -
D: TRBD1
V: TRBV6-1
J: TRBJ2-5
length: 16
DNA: TGTGCCAGCAGTGAAGGTATAGGACAGGGCGCAGAGACCCAGTACTTC
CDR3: CASSEGIGQGAETQYF

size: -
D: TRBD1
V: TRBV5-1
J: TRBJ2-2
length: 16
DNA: TGCGCCAGCAGCTTGGGGCAGGGGGCAGTCACCGGGGAGCTGTTTTTT
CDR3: CASSLGQGAVTGELFF

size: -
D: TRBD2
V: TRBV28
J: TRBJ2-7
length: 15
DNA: TGTGCCAGCAGTCCCCGAGGTAGCGGGTCCTACGAGCAGTACTTC
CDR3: CASSPRGSGSYEQYF